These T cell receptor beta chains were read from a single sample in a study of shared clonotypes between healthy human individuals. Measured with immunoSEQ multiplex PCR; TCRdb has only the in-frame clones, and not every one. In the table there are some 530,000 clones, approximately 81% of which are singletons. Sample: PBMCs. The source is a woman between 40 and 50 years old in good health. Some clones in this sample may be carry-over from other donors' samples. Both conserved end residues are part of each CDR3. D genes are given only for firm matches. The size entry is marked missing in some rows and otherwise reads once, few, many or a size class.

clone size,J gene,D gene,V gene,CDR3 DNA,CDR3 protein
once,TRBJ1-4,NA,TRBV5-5,TGTGCCAGCAGCTACCGACGGGACGTAGGGGAAAAACTGTTTTTT,CASSYRRDVGEKLFF
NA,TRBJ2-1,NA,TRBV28,TGTGCCAGCAGTTTAGGTAGCTCCTACAATGAGCAGTTCTTC,CASSLGSSYNEQFF
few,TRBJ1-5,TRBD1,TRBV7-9,TGTGCCAGCAGCCAAGACAGGGGCGATCAGCCCCAGCATTTT,CASSQDRGDQPQHF
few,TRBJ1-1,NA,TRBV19,TGTGCCAGTAGTACAATCAGGGAATTCGGGAATGAAGCTTTCTTT,CASSTIREFGNEAFF
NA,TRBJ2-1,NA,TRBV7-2,TGTGCCAGCAGCTTGGAAGGTGGGGCCTACAATGAGCAGTTCTTC,CASSLEGGAYNEQFF
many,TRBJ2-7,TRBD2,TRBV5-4,TGTGCCAGCAGCACATGGACTAGCGGGACGCACGAGCAGTACTTC,CASSTWTSGTHEQYF
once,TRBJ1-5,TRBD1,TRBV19,TGTGCCAGTAGCCAGACAGGGGGCCTGAGGGTGCCCCAGCATTTT,CASSQTGGLRVPQHF
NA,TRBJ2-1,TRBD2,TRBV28,TGTGCCAGCAGTTCTAGCGGGACCCTCAATGAGCAGTTCTTC,CASSSSGTLNEQFF
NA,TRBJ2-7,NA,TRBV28,TGTGCCAGCAGTTTCCCCCTCAGGACAGACCTTAGCTCCTACGAGCAGTACTTC,CASSFPLRTDLSSYEQYF
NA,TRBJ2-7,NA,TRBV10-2,TGCGCCAGCAGACAGGGATCCTACGAGCAGTACTTC,CASRQGSYEQYF
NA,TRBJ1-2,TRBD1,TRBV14,TGTGCCAGCAGCCAAGGGAGGGGGCTGTTTAACTATGGCTACACCTTC,CASSQGRGLFNYGYTF
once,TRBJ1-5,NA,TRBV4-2,TGTGCCAGCAGCCAAGCGAGCGGGAGCAATCAGCCCCAGCATTTT,CASSQASGSNQPQHF
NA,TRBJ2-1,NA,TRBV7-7,TGTGCCAGCAGCTTAGAAGTGGGAAACAATGAGCAGTTCTTC,CASSLEVGNNEQFF
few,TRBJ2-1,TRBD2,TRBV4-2,TGTGCCAGCAGCCAACTAGCGGGAGGGACCTACAATGAGCAGTTCTTC,CASSQLAGGTYNEQFF
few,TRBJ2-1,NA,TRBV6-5,TGTGCCAGCAGTAGGGACTCCTACAATGAGCAGTTCTTC,CASSRDSYNEQFF
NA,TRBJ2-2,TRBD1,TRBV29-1,TGCAGCGTTGTCCGGGACAGGGATAATATCGGGGAGCTGTTTTTT,CSVVRDRDNIGELFF
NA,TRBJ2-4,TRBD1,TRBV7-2,TGTGCCAGCAGCACCCGACAGGGGGAGGGCATTCAGTACTTC,CASSTRQGEGIQYF
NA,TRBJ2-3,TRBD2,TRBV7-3,TGTGCCAGCAGCTGGACTAGCGGGATAAACACAGATACGCAGTATTTT,CASSWTSGINTDTQYF
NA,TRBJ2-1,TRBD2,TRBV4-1,TGCGCCAGCAGCCAAGCGGGGGTCAGAACTAGCGGGACCTACAATGAGCAGTTCTTC,CASSQAGVRTSGTYNEQFF
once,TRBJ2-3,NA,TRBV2,TGTGCCAGCAGTGCCTCGCGCCGCGGTGCTGATACGCAGTATTTT,CASSASRRGADTQYF
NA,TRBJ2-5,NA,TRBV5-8,TGTGCCAGCAGCTCCTACCCGGCGCTGAAAGAGACCCAGTACTTC,CASSSYPALKETQYF
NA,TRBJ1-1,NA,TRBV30,TGTGCCTTGAGTGTAACTGAGATGAACACTGAAGCTTTCTTT,CALSVTEMNTEAFF
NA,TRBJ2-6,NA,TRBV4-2,TGTGCCAGCAGCCAAGACCGACTCCAATCCAACGTCCCGCCTTTC,CASSQDRLQSNVPPF
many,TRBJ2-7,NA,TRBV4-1,TGCGCCAGCAGCCCCAAGTCATGGAGGGCAGCGTACGAGCAGTACTTC,CASSPKSWRAAYEQYF
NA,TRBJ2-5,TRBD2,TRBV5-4,TGTGCCAGCAGCTTAGCGGGAGGTGAGGAGACCCAGTACTTC,CASSLAGGEETQYF
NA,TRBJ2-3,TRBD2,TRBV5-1,TGCGCCAGCAGACCAACTAGCGGGAGTAGCTATGATACGCAGTATTTT,CASRPTSGSSYDTQYF
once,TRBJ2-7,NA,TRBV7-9,TGTGCCAGCAGCCCGCGGACAGATTCCTACGAGCAGTACTTC,CASSPRTDSYEQYF
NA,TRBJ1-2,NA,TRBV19,TGTGCCAGTAGTATGACGGTCAACTATGGCTACACCTTC,CASSMTVNYGYTF
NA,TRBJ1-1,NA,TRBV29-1,TGCAGCGTGCGGACATGGGGGGACACTGAAGCTTTCTTT,CSVRTWGDTEAFF
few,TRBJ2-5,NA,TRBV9,TGTGCCAGCAGTTGGAGGGAAAACCAAGAGACCCAGTACTTC,CASSWRENQETQYF
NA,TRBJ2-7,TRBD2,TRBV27,TGTGCCAGCAGCCCGACTAGCGGATACTACGAGCAGTACTTC,CASSPTSGYYEQYF
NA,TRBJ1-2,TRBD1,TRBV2,TGTGCCAGCAGTGAAGGACAGGGATCGGATGGCTACACCTTC,CASSEGQGSDGYTF
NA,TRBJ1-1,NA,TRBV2,TGTGCCAGCAGTGAAGAGCCCCCTGGCACTGAAGCTTTCTTT,CASSEEPPGTEAFF
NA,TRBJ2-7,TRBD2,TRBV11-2,TGTGCCAGCAGCCCCACCCCGGGACTAGCGGGAACGTACGAGCAGTACTTC,CASSPTPGLAGTYEQYF
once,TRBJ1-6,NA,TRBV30,TGTGCCTGGAGTGTACAGGGTATAACTTCACCCCTCCACTTT,CAWSVQGITSPLHF
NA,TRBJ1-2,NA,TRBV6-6,TGTGCCAGCAGTTACGGGGGGGCCTATGGCTACACCTTC,CASSYGGAYGYTF
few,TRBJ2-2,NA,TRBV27,TGTGCCAGCAGTTTAGCGGATCACACCGGGGAGCTGTTTTTT,CASSLADHTGELFF
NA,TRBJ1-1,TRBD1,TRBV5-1,TGCGCCAGCAGCATAGGGACAGGGGGCACTGAAGCTTTCTTT,CASSIGTGGTEAFF
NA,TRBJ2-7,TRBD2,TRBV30,TGTGCCTGGAGTGTTGGGCTAGCGGGAAGCTCCTACGAGCAGTACTTC,CAWSVGLAGSSYEQYF
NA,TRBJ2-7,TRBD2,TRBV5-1,TGCGCCAGCAGCTTCTTAGCGGGAGAGGGAGAGCAGTACTTC,CASSFLAGEGEQYF
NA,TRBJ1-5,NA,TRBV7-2,TGTGCCAGCAGCTTAGCGGGAGGCGACCAGCCCCAGCATTTT,CASSLAGGDQPQHF
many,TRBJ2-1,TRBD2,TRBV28,TGTGCCAGCACCCTTAGCGGGAGGGCTCCTGGCAATGAGCAGTTCTTC,CASTLSGRAPGNEQFF
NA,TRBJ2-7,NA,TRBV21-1,TGTGCCAGCAGCAAAAGACAGGGTCCCTACGAGCAGTACTTC,CASSKRQGPYEQYF
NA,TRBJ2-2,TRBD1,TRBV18,TGTGCCAGCTCACCATTTGACAGGGGGCTGTACACCGGGGAGCTGTTTTTT,CASSPFDRGLYTGELFF
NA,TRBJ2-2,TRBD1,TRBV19,TGTGCCAGCACTCCCATAGGGGGACAGGGTGACACCGGGGAGCTGTTTTTT,CASTPIGGQGDTGELFF
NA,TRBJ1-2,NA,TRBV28,TGTGCCAGCAGTTTTGGAGGTAGCTATGGCTACACCTTC,CASSFGGSYGYTF
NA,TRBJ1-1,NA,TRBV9,TGTGCCAGCAGCGTCCAGGGAGGGTTGGACACTGAAGCTTTCTTT,CASSVQGGLDTEAFF
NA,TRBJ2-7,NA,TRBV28,TGTGCCAGCGAGTCCATAAATGACTACGAGCAGTACTTC,CASESINDYEQYF
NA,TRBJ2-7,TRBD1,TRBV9,TGTGCCAGCAGCGTAGACACCCGGACAGGGCAGTACTTC,CASSVDTRTGQYF
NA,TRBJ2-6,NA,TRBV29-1,TGCAGCGTTGAAAGGTGGGAGGACTCTGGGGCCAACGTCCTGACTTTC,CSVERWEDSGANVLTF
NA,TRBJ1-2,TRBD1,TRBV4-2,TGTGCCAGCAGCCAAGGGGGACAGGAAAACTATGGCTACACCTTC,CASSQGGQENYGYTF
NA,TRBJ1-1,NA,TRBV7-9,TGTGCCAGCAGCTTGGGGTTTACAGCTTTCTTT,CASSLGFTAFF
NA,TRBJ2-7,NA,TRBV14,TGTGCCAGCAGCCAACTTGGGACCGCGGACCCATCCGAGCAGTACTTC,CASSQLGTADPSEQYF
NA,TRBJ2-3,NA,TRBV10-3,TGTGCCATCAGACAAGATAGCACAGATACGCAGTATTTT,CAIRQDSTDTQYF
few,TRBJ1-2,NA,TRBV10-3,TGTGCCATCAAGCAGGGAGAAGGCTACACCTTC,CAIKQGEGYTF
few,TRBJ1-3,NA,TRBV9,TGTGCCAGCAGCTCCCCCCCTTTGGACACCATATATTTT,CASSSPPLDTIYF
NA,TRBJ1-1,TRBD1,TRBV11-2,TGTGCCGGCAGCAGAGGGGGCGGGTGGTACGCTGAAGCTTTCTTT,CAGSRGGGWYAEAFF
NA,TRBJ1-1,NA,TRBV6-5,TGTGCCAGCAGCCGGCCGACAGGTCAGAACACTGAAGCTTTCTTT,CASSRPTGQNTEAFF
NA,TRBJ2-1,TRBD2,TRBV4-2,TGTGCCAGCAGCCAAACCGGGACTAGCGGGAGTAGGGACAATGAGCAGTTCTTC,CASSQTGTSGSRDNEQFF